Listed below are T cell receptor beta chains from one sample, sequenced in a study of CD8 T cells in ankylosing spondylitis. In TCRdb, the 5' RACE reads were re-called with MiXCR into one record per CDR3 protein. Of more than 650,000 distinct CDR3 sequences listed, approximately 12% are singletons. Sequenced: blood, either unsorted or a sorted T cell fraction (not recorded which). All receptors come from a male donor with ankylosing spondylitis. Both conserved end residues are part of each CDR3. D genes are given only for firm matches. The size field is filled for only some rows; it gives once, few, many or a size class.

d_call j_call v_call clone_size cdr3_aa cdr3_nt
- TRBJ1-2 TRBV28 few CASSLTDGINYGYTF TGTGCCAGCAGTTTAACCGACGGAATTAACTATGGCTACACCTTC
- TRBJ2-3 TRBV7-9 few CASSFGVDTQYF TGTGCCAGCAGCTTTGGAGTAGATACGCAGTATTTT
- TRBJ1-1 TRBV12-3/TRBV12-4 few CASSLPGYSEAFF TGTGCCAGCAGTCTCCCAGGGTACAGTGAAGCTTTCTTT
TRBD2 TRBJ2-7 TRBV20-1 - CSASRGGIYEQYF TGCAGTGCTAGCCGGGGAGGGATATACGAGCAGTACTTC
TRBD2 TRBJ2-2 TRBV7-2 - CASTPSGGATGELFF TGTGCCAGCACCCCGAGCGGGGGCGCCACCGGGGAGCTGTTTTTT
TRBD2 TRBJ2-1 TRBV7-2 few CASSFPLAGSSYNEQFF TGTGCCAGCAGCTTTCCCTTAGCGGGGAGCTCCTACAATGAGCAGTTCTTC
TRBD1 TRBJ2-1 TRBV28 - CASSLPGTGKSYNEQFF TGTGCCAGCAGCCTCCCCGGGACAGGGAAATCCTACAATGAGCAGTTCTTC
TRBD2 TRBJ2-3 TRBV4-2 few CASSQGGLAGPTDTQYF TGTGCCAGCAGCCAAGGGGGACTAGCGGGACCCACAGATACGCAGTATTTT
- TRBJ1-6 TRBV25-1 many CASSDDRNNSPLHF TGTGCCAGCAGTGACGACAGGAATAATTCACCCCTCCACTTT
- TRBJ1-5 TRBV6-2/TRBV6-3 - CASSYSPQGYSNQPQHF TGTGCCAGCAGTTACTCCCCACAGGGCTATAGCAATCAGCCCCAGCATTTT
TRBD1 TRBJ2-3 TRBV24-1 once CATSEQGYTQYF TGTGCCACCAGTGAACAGGGGTATACGCAGTATTTT
TRBD1 TRBJ2-7 TRBV4-1 - CASSQEGTGTYEQYF TGCGCCAGCAGCCAAGAAGGGACAGGGACCTACGAGCAGTACTTC
- TRBJ2-7 TRBV20-1 many CSAKGRIYEQYF TGCAGTGCTAAGGGGAGGATCTACGAGCAGTACTTC
- TRBJ2-3 TRBV20-1 - CSASLAGLTDTQYF TGCAGTGCTAGTCTTGCGGGACTCACAGATACGCAGTATTTT
- TRBJ1-1 TRBV20-1 many CSAARVLNTEAFF TGCAGTGCCGCCAGGGTTCTGAACACTGAAGCTTTCTTT
- TRBJ2-2 TRBV6-2/TRBV6-3 few CASRERGTGELFF TGTGCCAGCAGGGAGAGAGGGACCGGGGAGCTGTTTTTT